This TCR beta chain appears in the sequencing data of a study of cytomegalovirus exposure and HLA in healthy donors. CDR1 SGHRS and CDR2 YFSETQ come from the germline V gene. The CDR3 extends over 14 amino acids. The V end was cut by 6 bases, the J end by 3 bases, with 16 bases between. It was with 60 Vbeta and 13 Jbeta primers that the PCR ran. This table comes from immunoSEQ multiplex PCR, and its TCRdb copy is limited to in-frame clones, with some not included. The table for this sample gives approximately 110,000 clones. The chain recombines TRBV5-1 with TRBJ2-7; possible D gene TRBD2, 6 bases. Source material: PBMCs. This sequence was found in a man aged 40-49 years in good health and CMV-seronegative. The CDR3 region is CASTGTGSNYEQYF. DNA for the CDR3: TGCGCCAGCACCGGGACCGGGAGTAACTACGAGCAGTACTTC.